The 14 T cell receptor beta chains presented below share a single source sample, sequenced in a study of metastatic and nonmetastatic thyroid tumors. Through MiXCR, TCRdb re-clonotyped the PCR reads. The sample holds 25,000 to 30,000 clones, over 20% seen once. Among the patients, none had received any treatment before thyroid surgery. What was sequenced was blood. These receptors were collected from a female donor with papillary thyroid cancer or a benign thyroid nodule (not recorded which). Some clones in this sample may be carry-over from other donors' samples.

This clone was counted at least ten times. The identical CDR3 is also encoded by other nucleotide sequences in the sample. The chain uses TRBV19 and TRBJ1-3; D not resolved. CDR3 length: 13 residues. Trimming pared 3 bases from V and 0 bases from J, leaving 3 bases between. Germline V gene sequence: CDR1 LNHDA, CDR2 SQIVND (reference sequence). The CDR3 nucleotides read TGTGCCAGTAGTATGACCTCTGGAAACACCATATATTTT. This gives the protein CASSMTSGNTIYF.

This clone was seen more than once but under ten times. This chain links TRBV10-2 with TRBJ2-3; D unclear. Trimming shortened V by 1 base and J by 6 bases, and 17 bases separated the two germline ends. The V gene's germline CDR1 is WSHSY and CDR2 SAAADI. The CDR3 runs to 16 residues. CDR3: CASSEWVTWLGDTQYF. DNA for the CDR3: TGCGCCAGCAGTGAGTGGGTGACATGGCTGGGGGATACGCAGTATTTT.

This clone appeared a few times. Other nucleotide sequences from this sample produce the same CDR3. The gene calls are TRBV19 and TRBJ1-1, with a possible D match to TRBD1 (6 bases). The CDR3 spans 15 residues. Trimming removed 3 bases at V and 3 bases at J, with 14 bases between. The germline CDR1 and CDR2 sequences are LNHDA and SQIVND (reference sequence). The CDR3 bases are TGTGCCAGTAGTATGGGAAGGGGGGGAGACACTGAAGCTTTCTTT. It encodes CASSMGRGGDTEAFF.

On this clone itself: A junction end diverges from the germline sequence, so it may reflect a read error. The rearrangement uses TRBV7-2 and TRBJ2-7; D may correspond to TRBD1 or TRBD2 (5 bases each). Germline CDR1 is SGHTA and CDR2 is FQGNSA. CDR3 length: 13 amino acids. The CDR3 region is CASILGTVVEQYF. CDR3 bases: TGTGCCAGCATCTTAGGGACGGTCGTCGAGCAGTACTTC.

This clone was observed many times. The chain has TRBV11-3 and TRBJ2-5; D is tentatively TRBD1 or TRBD2 (6 bases each). Germline CDR1 and CDR2: SGHNT and YENEEA. Trimming took off 5 bases at V and 1 base at J, with 11 bases between the two ends. The CDR3 covers 14 residues. The CDR3 loop is CASSIKGGQETQYF. The CDR3 region has the DNA TGTGCCAGCAGCATTAAGGGGGGCCAAGAGACCCAGTACTTC.

This rearrangement joins TRBV5-8 to TRBJ1-1; D is unclear. Germline loops: CDR1 SGHTS, CDR2 YDEGEE. The V and J ends lost 5 bases and 1 base respectively, with 15 bases between them. This CDR3 is built from 15 residues. The CDR3 region is CASRDLQLTNTEAFF. In nucleotides, the CDR3 is TGTGCCAGCAGGGATCTACAGCTCACGAACACTGAAGCTTTCTTT.

At least ten counts were recorded for this clone. A much bigger clone sits one base away, suggesting this may be a read error. Here the CDR3 DNA reads TGTGCCAGCTTTGGAAGGTCTGGCTACACCTTC. This translates into CASFGRSGYTF. V usage is TRBV12-3 or TRBV12-4 and J usage is TRBJ1-2; D not certain. Trimming took off 8 bases at V and 7 bases at J, with 11 bases between the two ends. The CDR3 runs 11 residues.

J is TRBJ2-1 and V is TRBV20-1; 11 bases agree with TRBD2. Trimming at V came to 1 base and at J to 10 bases, leaving 6 bases not matched to a gene. The CDR3 covers 14 residues. The germline V gene encodes CDR1 DFQATT and CDR2 SNEGSKA (reference sequence). The CDR3 spells CSARGLAGHGEQFF. The CDR3 DNA is TGCAGTGCTAGAGGACTAGCGGGGCATGGAGAGCAGTTCTTC.

This clone was seen many times. This sequence joins TRBV7-3 and TRBJ2-1; 8 bases are a match to TRBD2. Trimming removed 5 bases from V and 7 bases from J; junction bases left unmatched: 10. Germline assignment: CDR1 SGHTA and CDR2 FQGTGA. The CDR3 runs 15 residues. CDR3 DNA sequence: TGTGCCAGCAGCCCCGCGGGGGCTAGCGGGAATGAGCAGTTCTTC. As protein: CASSPAGASGNEQFF.

This clone was detected ten times or more. The chain is built from TRBV5-5 and TRBJ1-2; D perhaps matches TRBD1 (6 bases). The CDR3 is made up of 18 amino acids. Germline CDR1 is SGHKS and CDR2 is YYEKEE (reference sequence). Trimming took 0 bases from V and 0 from J, leaving 18 bases between them. The DNA for the CDR3 is TGTGCCAGCAGCTTGGGCATACGGACAGCGATCCCTAACTATGGCTACACCTTC. This encodes CASSLGIRTAIPNYGYTF.

This chain links TRBV20-1 with TRBJ1-2, with D tentatively TRBD1 (5 bases). The CDR3 sequence is 13 residues long. Germline assignment: CDR1 DFQATT and CDR2 SNEGSKA (reference sequence). Trimming removed 6 bases at V and 4 bases at J, with 15 bases between. DNA for the CDR3: TGCAGTGCGACCCCTGGGCAGGGCTATGGCTACACCTTC. It specifies CSATPGQGYGYTF.

The table lists this clone with many counts. With a much larger clone just one base away, this may be a read error. This chain connects TRBV4-1 to TRBJ2-1; no reliable D call. There are 14 residues in the CDR3. Trimming left V 4 bases short and J 3 bases short, with 10 bases between. Germline CDR1 reads MGHRA; CDR2 reads YSYEKL. The CDR3 loop is CASSLECDYNEQFF. The CDR3, as DNA: TGCGCCAGCAGCCTCGAGTGTGACTACAATGAGCAGTTCTTC.

This clone was picked up a small number of times. The V gene is TRBV6-1, the J gene TRBJ1-2; no reliable D call. Trimming pared 6 bases from V and 7 bases from J, leaving 24 bases between. The CDR3 is made up of 16 amino acids. The germline CDR1 and CDR2 sequences are MNHNS and SASEGT. In DNA form, the CDR3 reads TGTGCCAGCAGCCTATCCTACGCCGGGCCCTTAGGTGGCTACACCTTC. It specifies CASSLSYAGPLGGYTF.

The chain uses TRBV20-1 and TRBJ2-7; D possibly corresponds to TRBD1 (5 bases). The CDR3 length is 11 residues. Between the trimmed V and J ends, which lost 6 bases and 6 bases, there was a span of 12 bases. Looked up from germline, CDR1 is DFQATT and CDR2 is SNEGSKA (reference sequence). In DNA, the CDR3 is TGCAGTGCGACAGTCGTGCTCGAGCAGTACTTC. Its protein is CSATVVLEQYF.